The entry below describes one T cell receptor (beta chain). Its antigen is unidentified. This entry comes from a study of vaccination and CD4 T cells after COVID-19. Germline assignment: CDR1 SGHTA and CDR2 FQGNSA. This CDR3 comprises 17 residues. V gave up 5 bases and J gave up 5 bases; unmatched junction bases: 12. Sequencing of DNA taken from cultured CD4+ T cells relied on the Oncomine TCR Beta short-read assay. It was from cultured CD4+ T cells that genomic DNA was extracted. Each CDR3 protein gets one entry after TCRdb re-called the PCR reads with MiXCR. The sample lists around 19,000 distinct CDR3 sequences; about a third were seen once. Time point defined: late sampling 161 to 241 days after vaccination in three convalescent patients. Noted treatment: roughly ten-day PBMC culture with coronavirus spike peptide pools or control peptides (ViraFEST assay).

The V and J genes are TRBV7-2 and TRBJ1-1; 12 bases agree with TRBD1. The clonotype comes from a human donor who had recovered from COVID-19. The starting material was CD4+ T cells from blood, cultured in vitro, obtained about 7 months after SARS-CoV-2 vaccination. The CDR3 sequence is CASSLPLGQGAPTEAFF. CDR3 coding DNA: TGTGCCAGCAGCCTACCTTTGGGACAGGGGGCGCCGACTGAAGCTTTCTTT. The whole variable domain, filled in from reference TRBV7-2 and TRBJ1-1, reads GAGVSQSPSNKVTEKGKDVELRCDPISGHTALYWYRQSLGQGLEFLIYFQGNSAPDKSGLPSDRFSAERTGGSVSTLTIQRTQQEDSAVYLCASSLPLGQGAPTEAFFGQGTRLTVV.